This TCR beta chain was sequenced in a study of T-cell memory formation after mild COVID-19. Study details: Largely donor-specific TCR clusters were found. Broader study findings: Whereas later expanders leaned CD4+, clones contracting day 15 to 85 showed a balanced CD4/CD8 makeup.

TCRdb passed the 5' RACE reads through MiXCR, listing each CDR3 protein once. In the table there are hundreds of thousands of distinct CDR3 sequences, more than 15% of which are singletons. This clonotype came up a few times. Antigen: not known. The CDR3 has 19 residues. Germline CDR1 reads LGHNA; CDR2 reads YSLEER. V lost 1 base and J lost 2, with 24 bases in between. Sequenced material: PBMCs or a T cell subset sorted from them (not recorded which). The sequence came from a man between 18 and 29 years old who had mild COVID-19 (a few samples of this study predate the infection). Cell type and time point are not known. The J gene is TRBJ2-7, the V gene TRBV4-3, with D unclear. The CDR3 DNA follows: TGCGCCAGCAGCCAAGTCTGCTGCGGAAAGGTGGACCGTGCCTACGAGCAGTACGTC. It specifies CASSQVCCGKVDRAYEQYV.